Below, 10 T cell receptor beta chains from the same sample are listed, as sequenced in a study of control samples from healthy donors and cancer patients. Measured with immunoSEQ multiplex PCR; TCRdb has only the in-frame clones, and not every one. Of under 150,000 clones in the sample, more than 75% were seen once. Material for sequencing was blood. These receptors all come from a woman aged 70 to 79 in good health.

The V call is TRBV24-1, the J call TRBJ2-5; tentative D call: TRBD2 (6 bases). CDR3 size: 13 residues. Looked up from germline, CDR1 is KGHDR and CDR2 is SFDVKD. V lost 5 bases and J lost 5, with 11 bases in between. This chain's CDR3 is CATSAGSRETQYF. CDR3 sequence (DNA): TGTGCCACCAGTGCCGGGAGTCGGGAGACCCAGTACTTC.

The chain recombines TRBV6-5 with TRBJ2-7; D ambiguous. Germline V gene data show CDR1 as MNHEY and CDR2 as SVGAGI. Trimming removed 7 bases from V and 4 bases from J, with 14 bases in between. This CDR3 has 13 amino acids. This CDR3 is CASNPGRQYEQYF. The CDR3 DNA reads TGTGCCAGCAACCCCGGACGGCAATACGAGCAGTACTTC.

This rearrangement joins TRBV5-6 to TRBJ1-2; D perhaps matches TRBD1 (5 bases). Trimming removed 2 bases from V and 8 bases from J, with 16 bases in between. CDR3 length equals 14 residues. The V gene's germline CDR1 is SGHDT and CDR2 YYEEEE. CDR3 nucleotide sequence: TGTGCCAGCAGCTTCGTCCGGGGCTCGGACGGCTACACCTTC. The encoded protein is CASSFVRGSDGYTF.

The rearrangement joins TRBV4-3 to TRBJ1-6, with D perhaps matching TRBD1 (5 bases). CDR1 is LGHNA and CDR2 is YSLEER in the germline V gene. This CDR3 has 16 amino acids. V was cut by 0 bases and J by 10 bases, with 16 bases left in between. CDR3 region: CASSQDITGSGSPLHF. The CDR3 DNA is TGCGCCAGCAGCCAAGATATTACAGGCAGCGGCTCACCCCTCCACTTT.

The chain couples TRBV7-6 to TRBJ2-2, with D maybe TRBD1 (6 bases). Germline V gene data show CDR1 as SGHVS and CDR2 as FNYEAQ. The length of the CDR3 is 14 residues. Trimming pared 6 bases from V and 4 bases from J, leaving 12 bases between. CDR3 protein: CASRKAGATGELFF. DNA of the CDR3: TGTGCCAGCAGAAAGGCAGGGGCCACCGGGGAGCTGTTTTTT.

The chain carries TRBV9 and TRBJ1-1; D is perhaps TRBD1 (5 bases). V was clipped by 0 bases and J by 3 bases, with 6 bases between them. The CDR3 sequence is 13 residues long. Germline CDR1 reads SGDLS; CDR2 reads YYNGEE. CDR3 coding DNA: TGTGCCAGCAGCGTAGAGGGGCACACTGAAGCTTTCTTT. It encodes CASSVEGHTEAFF.

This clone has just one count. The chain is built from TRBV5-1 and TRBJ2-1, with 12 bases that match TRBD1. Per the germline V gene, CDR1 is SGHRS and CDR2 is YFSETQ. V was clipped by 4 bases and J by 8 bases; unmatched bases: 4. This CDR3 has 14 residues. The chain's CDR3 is CASSRDRGRDEQFF. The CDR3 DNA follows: TGCGCCAGCAGCCGGGACAGGGGGCGGGATGAGCAGTTCTTC.

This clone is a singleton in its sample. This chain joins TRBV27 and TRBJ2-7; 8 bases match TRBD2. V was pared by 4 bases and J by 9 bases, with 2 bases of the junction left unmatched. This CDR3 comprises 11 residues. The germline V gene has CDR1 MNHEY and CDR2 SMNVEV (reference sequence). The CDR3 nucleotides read TGTGCCAGCAGTTCACTAGCGGTGCAGTACTTC. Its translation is CASSSLAVQYF.

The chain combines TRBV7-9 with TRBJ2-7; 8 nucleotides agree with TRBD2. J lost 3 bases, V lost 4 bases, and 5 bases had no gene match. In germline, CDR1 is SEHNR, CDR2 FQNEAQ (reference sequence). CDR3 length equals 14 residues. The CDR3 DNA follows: TGTGCCAGCAGCTCGGGGGGGCAAGTCTACGAGCAGTACTTC. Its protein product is CASSSGGQVYEQYF.

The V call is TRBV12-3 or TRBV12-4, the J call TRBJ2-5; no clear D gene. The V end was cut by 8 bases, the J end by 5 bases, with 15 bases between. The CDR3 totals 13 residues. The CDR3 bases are TGTGCCAGCGGACGACAACTGGGCGAGACCCAGTACTTC. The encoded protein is CASGRQLGETQYF.